Detailed here is one T cell receptor (beta chain). Its antigen remains unidentified. Base qualities are not provided; no much larger clone lies one nucleotide away. TCRbeta CDR3 regions were amplified from genomic DNA using the immunoSEQ Assay, a bias-controlled multiplex PCR. For the original study's pipeline: The number of nucleated cells in each sample was estimated by amplification of reference gene primers within the assay. Sequence reads were collapsed and filtered to measure the absolute abundance of every unique TCRbeta CDR3 rearrangement. For each sample, productive Simpson clonality was calculated by taking the square root of Simpson's diversity index across productive rearrangements. The clones in this table, taken by TCRdb from immuneACCESS, are in-frame only. Not every clone is retained; where verified, under half of the shortfall comes from an unresolved V gene, and the cause of the rest is unknown. V, J and clone size are those of that table, while D and trimming were read from the DNA. Recorded for this sample are around 290,000 clones; 75% to 90% of them occurred a single time. The leading ten clones occupy around 13% of the sample.

V and J lose 5 bases and 1 base, and a span of 15 bases separates them. Reading from cysteine to phenylalanine, the CDR3 counts 15 amino acids. Only the CDR3 region is kept as DNA, spanning 45 bases read in frame from base 1. Based on the germline V gene (reference sequence), the CDR1 and CDR2 sequences are PRHDT and FYEKMQ. This specimen belongs to a study of blood T cell repertoires in COVID-19 (TCRdb year 2020). With regard to the full study: Samples from collaborators originated in the United States, Italy and Spain and spanned both the acute and convalescent phases of COVID-19. The samples were drawn from two sources: the first 160 participants of the ongoing ImmuneRACE study, and 950 to 1,500 subjects contributed by 6 global collaborators. Subjects who had been exposed to COVID-19, were actively infected with it, or had recovered from it provided the deeply sampled blood TCRbeta repertoires that made up the dataset. Nearly every sample came with metadata listing a de-identified subject ID, COVID-19 status, age in years and sex. The material from the prospective study consisted of cDNA or gDNA derived from T cells, B-cell-depleted T cells, or PBMCs. Where HLA class I and class II types were available, the types were taken from metadata supplied by the sample provider, not from assay-based typing. A freely available public database, intended as a resource for researchers studying the immune response to SARS-CoV-2, is where the repertoires were released.

Results and caveats for the whole study, not just this receptor: Clinical and demographic metadata were provided uncurated, with the amount varying by source and participant.

In Seattle, one collaborating source enrolled patients while the infection was active and tracked those patients longitudinally over the course of disease. Each collaborating institution followed its own protocols to collect whole blood in K2EDTA tubes. For TCRbeta analysis, collaborators shipped samples in one of three forms: frozen whole blood, isolated PBMCs, or DNA extracted from either of those sample types. The clonotype originates from a woman in her sixties or seventies with COVID-19, enrolled during active disease. The chain links TRBV13 with TRBJ2-7, with TRBD1 perhaps the D gene, on 6 matching bases. Sequencing was carried out using peripheral blood. The base sequence is TGTGCCAGCAGCCCAGGGACACACAGTTCCTACGAGCAGTACTTC. This codes for CASSPGTHSSYEQYF.